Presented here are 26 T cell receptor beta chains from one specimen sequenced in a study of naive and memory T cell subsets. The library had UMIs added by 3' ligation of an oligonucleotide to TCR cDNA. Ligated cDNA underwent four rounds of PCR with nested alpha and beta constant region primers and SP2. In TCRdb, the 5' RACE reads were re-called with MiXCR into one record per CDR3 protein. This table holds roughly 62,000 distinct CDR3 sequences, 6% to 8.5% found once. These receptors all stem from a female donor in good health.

CDR3 sequence reads: CASSLLTSSYNEQFF. Here the CDR3 DNA reads TGTGCCAGCAGCTTACTAACCAGCTCCTACAATGAGCAGTTCTTC. The chain recombines TRBV7-3 with TRBJ2-1, with D unclear. This CDR3 contains 15 residues. Between the trimmed V and J ends, which lost 2 bases and 0 bases, there was a span of 8 bases. In germline, CDR1 is SGHTA, CDR2 FQGTGA.

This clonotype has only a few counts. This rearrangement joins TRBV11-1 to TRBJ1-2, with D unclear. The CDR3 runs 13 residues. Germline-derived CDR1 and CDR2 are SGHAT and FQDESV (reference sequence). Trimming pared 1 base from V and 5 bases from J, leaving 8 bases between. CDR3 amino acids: CASSLESEYGYTF. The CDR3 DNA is TGTGCCAGCAGCTTAGAGTCGGAGTATGGCTACACCTTC.

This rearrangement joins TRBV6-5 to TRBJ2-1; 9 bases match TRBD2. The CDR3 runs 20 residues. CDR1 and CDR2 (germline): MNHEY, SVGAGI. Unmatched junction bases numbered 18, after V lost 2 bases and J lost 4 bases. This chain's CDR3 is CASSYTLERGVAWKYNEQFF. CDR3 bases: TGTGCCAGCAGTTACACGCTAGAGCGGGGGGTCGCCTGGAAGTACAATGAGCAGTTCTTC.

CDR3 coding DNA: TGTGCCAGCAGCCCCGCAGGGAGGGGGGCGAGGCCTGAAGCTTTCTTT. Translation gives CASSPAGRGARPEAFF. The rearrangement uses TRBV3-1 and TRBJ1-1, with D possibly being TRBD1 (6 bases). CDR3 length: 16 amino acids. The ends were cut back, 4 bases at V and 6 bases at J, with 21 bases in the middle. CDR1 is LGHDT, CDR2 YNNKEL, per germline (reference sequence).

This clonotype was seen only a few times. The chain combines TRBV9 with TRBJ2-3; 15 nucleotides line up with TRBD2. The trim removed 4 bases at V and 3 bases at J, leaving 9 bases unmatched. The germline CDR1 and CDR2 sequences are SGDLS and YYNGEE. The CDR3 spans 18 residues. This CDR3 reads CASSTGLAGGLSTDTQYF. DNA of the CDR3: TGTGCCAGCAGCACCGGACTAGCGGGGGGGCTAAGTACAGATACGCAGTATTTT.

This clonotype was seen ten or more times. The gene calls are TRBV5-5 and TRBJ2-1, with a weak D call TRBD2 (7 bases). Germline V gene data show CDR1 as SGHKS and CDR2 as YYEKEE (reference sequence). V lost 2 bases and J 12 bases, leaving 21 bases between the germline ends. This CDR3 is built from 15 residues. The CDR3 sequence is CASSFLGREVGAQFF. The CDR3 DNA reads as TGTGCCAGCAGCTTCTTGGGGAGGGAGGTGGGGGCGCAGTTCTTC.

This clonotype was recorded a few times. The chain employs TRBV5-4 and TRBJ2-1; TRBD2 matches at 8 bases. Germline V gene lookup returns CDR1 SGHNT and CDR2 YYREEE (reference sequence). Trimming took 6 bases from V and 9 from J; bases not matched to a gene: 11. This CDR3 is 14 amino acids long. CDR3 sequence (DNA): TGTGCCAGCAAACCCCGGGGGGGCCGGGGTGAGCAGTTCTTC. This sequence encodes CASKPRGGRGEQFF.

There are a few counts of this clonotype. The CDR3 here is CASSRKLAGLLYEQYF. As DNA, the CDR3 is TGTGCCAGCAGCCGTAAGTTAGCGGGACTTCTATACGAGCAGTACTTC. The V and J genes are TRBV3-1 and TRBJ2-7; TRBD2 agrees at 8 bases. The CDR3 contains 16 residues. The J segment lost 4 bases and the V segment lost 4 bases, leaving 12 bases of the junction unmatched. Per the germline V gene, CDR1 is LGHDT and CDR2 is YNNKEL (reference sequence).

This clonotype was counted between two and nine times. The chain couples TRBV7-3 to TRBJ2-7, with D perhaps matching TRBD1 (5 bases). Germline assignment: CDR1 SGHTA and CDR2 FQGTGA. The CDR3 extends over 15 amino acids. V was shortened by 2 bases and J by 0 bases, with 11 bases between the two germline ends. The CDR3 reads CASSLGAGNSYEQYF. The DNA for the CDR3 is TGTGCCAGCAGCTTAGGGGCAGGGAACTCCTACGAGCAGTACTTC.

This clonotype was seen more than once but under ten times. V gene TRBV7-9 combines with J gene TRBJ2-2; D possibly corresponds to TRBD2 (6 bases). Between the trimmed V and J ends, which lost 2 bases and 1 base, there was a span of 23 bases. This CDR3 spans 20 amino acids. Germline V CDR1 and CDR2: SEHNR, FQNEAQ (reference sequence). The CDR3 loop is CASSLPPVPSGRRNTGELFF. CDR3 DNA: TGTGCCAGCAGCTTACCCCCCGTCCCTTCTGGGAGGAGGAACACCGGGGAGCTGTTTTTT.

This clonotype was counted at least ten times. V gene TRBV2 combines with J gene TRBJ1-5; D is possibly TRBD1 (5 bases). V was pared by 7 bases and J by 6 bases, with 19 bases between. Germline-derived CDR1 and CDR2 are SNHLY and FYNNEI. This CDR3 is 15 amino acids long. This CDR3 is CASTSGGTMGQPQHF. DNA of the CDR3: TGTGCCAGCACCTCTGGGGGTACTATGGGTCAGCCCCAGCATTTT.

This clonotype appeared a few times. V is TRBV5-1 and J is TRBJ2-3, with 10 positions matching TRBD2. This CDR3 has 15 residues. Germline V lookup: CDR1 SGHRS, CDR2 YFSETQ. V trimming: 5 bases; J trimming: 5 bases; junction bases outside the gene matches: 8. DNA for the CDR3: TGCGCCAGCAGATCTAGCGGGAGTAGTGAAGATACGCAGTATTTT. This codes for CASRSSGSSEDTQYF. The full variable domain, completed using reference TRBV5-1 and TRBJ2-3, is KAGVTQTPRYLIKTRGQQVTLSCSPISGHRSVSWYQQTPGQGLQFLFEYFSETQRNKGNFPGRFSGRQFSNSRSEMNVSTLELGDSALYLCASRSSGSSEDTQYFGPGTRLTVL.

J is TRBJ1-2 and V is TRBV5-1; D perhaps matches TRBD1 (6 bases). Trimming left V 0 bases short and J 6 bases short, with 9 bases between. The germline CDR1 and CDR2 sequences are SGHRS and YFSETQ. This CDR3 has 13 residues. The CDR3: CASSLETGNGYTF. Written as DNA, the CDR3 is TGCGCCAGCAGCTTGGAAACAGGGAATGGCTACACCTTC.

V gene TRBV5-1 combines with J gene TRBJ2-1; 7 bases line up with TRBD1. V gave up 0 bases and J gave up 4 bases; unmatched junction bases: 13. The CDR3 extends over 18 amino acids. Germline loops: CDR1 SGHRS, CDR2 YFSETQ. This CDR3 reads CASSLDPGGQVGYNEQFF. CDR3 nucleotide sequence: TGCGCCAGCAGCTTGGATCCCGGCGGACAGGTGGGGTACAATGAGCAGTTCTTC. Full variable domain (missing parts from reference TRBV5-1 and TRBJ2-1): KAGVTQTPRYLIKTRGQQVTLSCSPISGHRSVSWYQQTPGQGLQFLFEYFSETQRNKGNFPGRFSGRQFSNSRSEMNVSTLELGDSALYLCASSLDPGGQVGYNEQFFGPGTRLTVL.

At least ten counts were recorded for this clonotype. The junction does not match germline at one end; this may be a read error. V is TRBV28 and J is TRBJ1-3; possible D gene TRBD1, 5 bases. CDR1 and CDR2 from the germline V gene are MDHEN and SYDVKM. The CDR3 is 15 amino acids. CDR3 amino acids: CASRPNMGVGNTIYF. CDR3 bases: TGCGCCAGCAGACCGAACATGGGGGTTGGAAACACCATATATTTT.

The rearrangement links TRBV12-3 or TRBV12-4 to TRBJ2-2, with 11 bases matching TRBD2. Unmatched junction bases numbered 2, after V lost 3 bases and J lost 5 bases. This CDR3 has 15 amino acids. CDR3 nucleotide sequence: TGTGCCAGCAGTTTCGGGACTAGCGGTACCGGGGAGCTGTTTTTT. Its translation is CASSFGTSGTGELFF.

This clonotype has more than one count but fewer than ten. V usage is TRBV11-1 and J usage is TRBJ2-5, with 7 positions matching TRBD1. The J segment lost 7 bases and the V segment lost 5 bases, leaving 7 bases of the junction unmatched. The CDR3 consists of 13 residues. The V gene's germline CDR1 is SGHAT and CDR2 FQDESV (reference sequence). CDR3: CASSRDSGGTQYF. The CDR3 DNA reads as TGTGCCAGCAGCCGGGACAGTGGAGGGACCCAGTACTTC.

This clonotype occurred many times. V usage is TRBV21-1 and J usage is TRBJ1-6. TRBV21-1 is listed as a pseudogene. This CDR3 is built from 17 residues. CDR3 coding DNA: TGTGCCAGCAGCAAAGCGTATCGGAGCTCCTATAATTCACCCCTCCACTTT. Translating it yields CASSKAYRSSYNSPLHF.

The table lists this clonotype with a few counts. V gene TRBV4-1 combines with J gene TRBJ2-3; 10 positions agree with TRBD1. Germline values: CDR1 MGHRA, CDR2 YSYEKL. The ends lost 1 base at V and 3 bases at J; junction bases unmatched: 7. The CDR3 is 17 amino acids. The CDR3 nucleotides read TGCGCCAGCAGCCAAGTGCCGAGACAGGGGGCGACAGATACGCAGTATTTT. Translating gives CASSQVPRQGATDTQYF.

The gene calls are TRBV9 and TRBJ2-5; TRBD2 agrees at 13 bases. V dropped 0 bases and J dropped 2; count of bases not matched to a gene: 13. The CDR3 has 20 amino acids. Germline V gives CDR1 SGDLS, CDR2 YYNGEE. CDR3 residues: CASSVGLAGGSDPLQETQYF. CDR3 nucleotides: TGTGCCAGCAGCGTAGGACTAGCGGGAGGTTCCGATCCCCTACAAGAGACCCAGTACTTC.

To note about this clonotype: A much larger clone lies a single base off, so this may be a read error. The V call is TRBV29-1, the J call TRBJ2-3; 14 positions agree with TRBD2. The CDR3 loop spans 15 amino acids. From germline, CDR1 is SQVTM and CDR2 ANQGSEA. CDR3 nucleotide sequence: TGCAGGGACAGAGGACTAGCGGGAGGAAGAGATACGCAGTATTTT. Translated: CRDRGLAGGRDTQYF.

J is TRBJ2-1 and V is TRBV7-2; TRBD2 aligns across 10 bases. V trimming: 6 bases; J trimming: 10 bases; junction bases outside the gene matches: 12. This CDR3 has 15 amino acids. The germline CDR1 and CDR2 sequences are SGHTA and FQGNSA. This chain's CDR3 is CASSPSGGLRMEQFF. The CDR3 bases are TGTGCCAGCAGTCCTAGCGGGGGCCTAAGGATGGAGCAGTTCTTC.

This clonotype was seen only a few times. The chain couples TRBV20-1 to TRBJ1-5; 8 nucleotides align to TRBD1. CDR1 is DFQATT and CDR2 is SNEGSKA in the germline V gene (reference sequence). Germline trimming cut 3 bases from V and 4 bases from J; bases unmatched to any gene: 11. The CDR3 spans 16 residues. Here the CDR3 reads CSASPGTGSGNQPQHF. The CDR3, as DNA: TGCAGTGCTAGTCCCGGGACAGGTTCCGGGAATCAGCCCCAGCATTTT.

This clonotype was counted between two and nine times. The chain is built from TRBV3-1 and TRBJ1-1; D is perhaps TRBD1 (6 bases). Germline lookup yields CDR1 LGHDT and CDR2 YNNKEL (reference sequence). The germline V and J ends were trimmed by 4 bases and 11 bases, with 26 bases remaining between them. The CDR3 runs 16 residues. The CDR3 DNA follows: TGTGCCAGCAGCCGGGATCCTACAGGGTCCCCACCGGGGGCTTTCTTT. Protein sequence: CASSRDPTGSPPGAFF.

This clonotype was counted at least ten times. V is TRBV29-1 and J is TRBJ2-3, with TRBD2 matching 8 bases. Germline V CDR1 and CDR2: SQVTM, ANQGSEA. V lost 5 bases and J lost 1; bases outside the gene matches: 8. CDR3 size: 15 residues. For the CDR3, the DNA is TGCAGCGTTCGTGATACGGGAGGGGGCACAGATACGCAGTATTTT. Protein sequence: CSVRDTGGGTDTQYF.

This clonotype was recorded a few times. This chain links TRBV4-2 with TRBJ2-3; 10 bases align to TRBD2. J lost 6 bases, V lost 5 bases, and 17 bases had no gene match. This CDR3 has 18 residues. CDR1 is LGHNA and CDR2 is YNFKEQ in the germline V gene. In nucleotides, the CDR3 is TGTGCCAGCAGCTCCCCAGAGGGCCTAGCGGGAGCCGGTGATACGCAGTATTTT. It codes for CASSSPEGLAGAGDTQYF.